Reported below is one TCR beta chain. These data originate in a study of shared clonotypes between healthy human individuals. The CDR3 is made up of 15 amino acids. From germline, CDR1 is SGHAT and CDR2 FQNNGV. V was pared by 5 bases and J by 5 bases, with 5 bases of the junction left unmatched. TCRdb keeps only in-frame clones here, not all; method: immunoSEQ multiplex PCR. The data contain about 1 million clones, around 82% of them singletons. This sequence originates from a man between 18 and 29 years old in good health. Some clones in this sample may be carry-over from other donors' samples. The chain carries TRBV11-2 and TRBJ2-1; 11 bases line up with TRBD2. What was sequenced was memory CD4+ T cells from PBMCs. This sample's subset: CD45RA-negative fraction. The CDR3: CASSVGTSGNNEQFF. The DNA for the CDR3 is TGTGCCAGCAGCGTAGGGACTAGCGGAAACAATGAGCAGTTCTTC.